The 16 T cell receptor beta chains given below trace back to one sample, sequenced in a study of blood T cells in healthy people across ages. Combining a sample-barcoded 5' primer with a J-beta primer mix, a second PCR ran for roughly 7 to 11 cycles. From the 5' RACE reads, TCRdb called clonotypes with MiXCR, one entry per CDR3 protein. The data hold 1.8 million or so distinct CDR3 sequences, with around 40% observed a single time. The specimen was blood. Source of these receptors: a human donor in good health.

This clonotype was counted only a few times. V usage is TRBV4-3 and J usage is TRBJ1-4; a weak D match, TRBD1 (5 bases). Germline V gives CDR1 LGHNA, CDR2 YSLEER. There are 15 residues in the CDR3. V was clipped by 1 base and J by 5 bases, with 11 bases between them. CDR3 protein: CASSQGWGSNEKLFF. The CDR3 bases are TGCGCCAGCAGCCAAGGGTGGGGGTCCAATGAAAAACTGTTTTTT.

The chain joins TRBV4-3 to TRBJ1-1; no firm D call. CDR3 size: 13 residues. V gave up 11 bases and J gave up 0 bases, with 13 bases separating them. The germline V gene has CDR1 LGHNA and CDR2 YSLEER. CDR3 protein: CARTKDLNTEAFF. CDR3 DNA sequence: TGCGCCCGTACAAAGGACTTGAACACTGAAGCTTTCTTT.

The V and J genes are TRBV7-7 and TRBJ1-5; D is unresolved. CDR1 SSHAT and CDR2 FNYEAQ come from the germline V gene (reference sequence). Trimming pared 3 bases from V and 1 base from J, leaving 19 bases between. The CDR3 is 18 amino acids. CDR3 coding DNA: TGTGCCAGCAGCTTGTCGCACGGAGGTCCGGACAGCAATCAGCCCCAGCATTTT. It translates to CASSLSHGGPDSNQPQHF.

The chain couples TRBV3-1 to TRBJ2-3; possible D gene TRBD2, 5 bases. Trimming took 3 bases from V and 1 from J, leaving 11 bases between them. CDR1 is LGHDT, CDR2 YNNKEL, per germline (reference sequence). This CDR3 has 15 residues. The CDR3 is CASSQRAGRTDTQYF. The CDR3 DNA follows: TGTGCCAGCAGCCAGCGCGCGGGCCGCACAGATACGCAGTATTTT.

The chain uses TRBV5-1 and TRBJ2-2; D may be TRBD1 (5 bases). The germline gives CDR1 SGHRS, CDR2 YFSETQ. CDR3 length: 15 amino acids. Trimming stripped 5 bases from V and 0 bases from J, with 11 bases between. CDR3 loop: CASRNKTANTGELFF. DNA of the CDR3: TGCGCCAGCAGGAATAAGACAGCGAACACCGGGGAGCTGTTTTTT.

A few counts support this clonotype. The CDR3 sequence is CSVGVAGYEQYF. The DNA of the CDR3 is TGCAGCGTGGGGGTCGCTGGCTACGAGCAGTACTTC. The V call is TRBV29-1, the J call TRBJ2-7, with D perhaps being TRBD1 or TRBD2 (5 bases each). Trimming removed 6 bases at V and 3 bases at J, with 12 bases between. This CDR3 contains 12 residues. Germline CDR1 is SQVTM and CDR2 is ANQGSEA.

CDR3 bases: TGCAGTGCTAGCGATATACCTGAGCAGTTCTTC. Translation gives CSASDIPEQFF. The chain is built from TRBV20-1 and TRBJ2-1; D is undetermined. Per germline, CDR1 DFQATT and CDR2 SNEGSKA (reference sequence). The CDR3 has 11 residues. V dropped 3 bases and J dropped 9 bases, with 9 bases sitting between them.

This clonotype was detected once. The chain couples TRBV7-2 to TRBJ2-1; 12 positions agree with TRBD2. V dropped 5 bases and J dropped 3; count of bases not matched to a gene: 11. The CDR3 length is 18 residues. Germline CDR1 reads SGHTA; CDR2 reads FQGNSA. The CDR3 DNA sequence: TGTGCCAGCAGCCCCGAGGGAGGACTAGCGGGGAACTACAATGAGCAGTTCTTC. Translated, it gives CASSPEGGLAGNYNEQFF.

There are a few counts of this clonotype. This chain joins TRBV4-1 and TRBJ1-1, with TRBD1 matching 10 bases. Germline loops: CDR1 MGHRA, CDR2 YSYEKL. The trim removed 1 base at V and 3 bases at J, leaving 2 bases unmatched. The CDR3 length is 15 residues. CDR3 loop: CASSQGQGADTEAFF. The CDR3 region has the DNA TGCGCCAGCAGCCAAGGACAGGGGGCGGACACTGAAGCTTTCTTT.

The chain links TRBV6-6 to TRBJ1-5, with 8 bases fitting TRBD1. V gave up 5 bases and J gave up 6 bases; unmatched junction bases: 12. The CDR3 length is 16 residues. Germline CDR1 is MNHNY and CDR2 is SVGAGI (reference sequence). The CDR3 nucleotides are TGTGCCAGCAGTCAGTCAGGGGGCCGCTTGCCTCAGCCCCAGCATTTT. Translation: CASSQSGGRLPQPQHF.

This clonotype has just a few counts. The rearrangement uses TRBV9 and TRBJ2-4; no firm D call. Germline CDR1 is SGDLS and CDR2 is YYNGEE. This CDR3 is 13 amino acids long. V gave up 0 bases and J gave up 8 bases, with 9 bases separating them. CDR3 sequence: CASSVGPADIQYF. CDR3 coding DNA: TGTGCCAGCAGCGTAGGACCGGCGGACATTCAGTACTTC.

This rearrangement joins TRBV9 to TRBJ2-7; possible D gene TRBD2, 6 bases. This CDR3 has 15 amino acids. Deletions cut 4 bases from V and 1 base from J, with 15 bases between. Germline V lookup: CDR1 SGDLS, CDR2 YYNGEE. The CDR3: CASSPRLGVSYEQYF. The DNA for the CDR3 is TGTGCCAGCAGCCCCCGACTAGGCGTTTCCTACGAGCAGTACTTC.

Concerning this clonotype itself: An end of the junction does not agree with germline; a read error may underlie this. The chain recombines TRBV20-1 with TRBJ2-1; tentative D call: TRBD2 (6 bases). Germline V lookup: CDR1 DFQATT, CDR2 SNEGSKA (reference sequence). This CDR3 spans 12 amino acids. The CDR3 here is CSTSPGDNEQFF. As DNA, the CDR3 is TGCAGTACTAGTCCGGGGGACAATGAGCAGTTCTTC.

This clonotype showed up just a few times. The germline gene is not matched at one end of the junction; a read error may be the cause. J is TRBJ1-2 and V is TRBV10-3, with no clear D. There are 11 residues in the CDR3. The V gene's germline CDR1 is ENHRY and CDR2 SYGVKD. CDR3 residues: CAISDNYDYTF. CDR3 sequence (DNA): TGTGCCATCAGTGATAACTATGACTACACCTTC.

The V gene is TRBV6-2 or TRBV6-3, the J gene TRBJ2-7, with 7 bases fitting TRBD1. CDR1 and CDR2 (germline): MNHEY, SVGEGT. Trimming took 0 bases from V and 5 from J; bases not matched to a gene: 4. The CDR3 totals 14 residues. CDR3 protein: CASSYSGQDNEQYF. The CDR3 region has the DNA TGTGCCAGCAGTTACTCTGGACAGGACAACGAGCAGTACTTC.

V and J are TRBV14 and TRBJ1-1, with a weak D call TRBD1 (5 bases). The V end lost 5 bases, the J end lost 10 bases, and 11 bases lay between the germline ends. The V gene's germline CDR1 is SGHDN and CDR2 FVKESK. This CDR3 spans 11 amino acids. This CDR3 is CASSSGGGAFF. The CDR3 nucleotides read TGTGCCAGCAGCTCCGGGGGGGGAGCTTTCTTT.